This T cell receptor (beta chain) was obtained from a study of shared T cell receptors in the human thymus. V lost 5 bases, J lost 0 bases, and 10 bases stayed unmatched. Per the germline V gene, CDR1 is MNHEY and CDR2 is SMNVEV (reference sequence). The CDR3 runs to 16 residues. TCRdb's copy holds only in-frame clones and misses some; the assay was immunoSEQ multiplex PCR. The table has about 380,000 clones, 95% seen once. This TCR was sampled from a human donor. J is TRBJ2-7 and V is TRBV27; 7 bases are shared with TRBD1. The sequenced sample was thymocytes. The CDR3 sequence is CASSLRTGRSSYEQYF. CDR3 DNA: TGTGCCAGCAGTCTGCGGACAGGTCGGAGCTCCTACGAGCAGTACTTC.